The subject of this entry is one T cell receptor beta chain. In germline, CDR1 is SGHKS, CDR2 YYEKEE (reference sequence). The CDR3 contains 15 residues. Trimming took 2 bases from V and 5 from J; bases not matched to a gene: 10. The sample is drawn from a study of blood T cell repertoires in COVID-19. Study overall: From the United States, Italy and Spain came samples of acute and convalescent COVID-19. In each case, the material was cDNA or gDNA derived from T cells, B-cell-depleted T cells, or PBMCs.

Authors' analysis steps: Nucleated cell number was recorded as an estimate derived from reference gene primer amplification. Profiled with immunoSEQ multiplex PCR; TCRdb holds only in-frame clones, not every one. V and J calls and clone size follow that table, whereas D and trimming were derived from the DNA. The sample yields about 110,000 clones, about 80% seen once. The chain couples TRBV5-5 to TRBJ2-7, with 7 bases fitting TRBD1. Sequencing input: peripheral blood. This TCR was recovered from a woman older than 75 with acute or convalescent COVID-19. CDR3: CASSLQGRRSDEQYF. The CDR3 nucleotides read TGTGCCAGCAGCTTACAGGGGAGAAGAAGTGACGAGCAGTACTTC.